The 32 T cell receptor beta chains below come from one sample, sequenced in a study of beta chain features in type 1 diabetes (dated 2018 in TCRdb). Points the paper makes about the study in general: In all four CD4+ subsets, TCRB CDR3 length was moderately but significantly shorter in type 1 diabetes patients.

These receptors have no identified antigens. The method was the immunoSEQ multiplex PCR assay. The High Capacity cDNA Reverse Transcription Kit was used to reverse transcribe all of the isolated RNA, meaning that expressed TCRB transcripts were what got sequenced. The clones in this table, taken by TCRdb from immuneACCESS, are in-frame only. Not every clone is retained; where verified, under half of the shortfall comes from an unresolved V gene, and the cause of the rest is unknown. The sample table records 600,000 or so clones; around 12% of these occur just once. The top ten clonotypes cover 0.09% to 0.15% of the sample. The sequenced material came from naive CD4+ T cells from blood. Interpreted using the paper, the cell subset or site label stands for: true naive CD4+ T cells. All receptors derive from a man aged 25-45 years with type 1 diabetes.

This clone appeared a few times. The chain carries TRBV7-2 and TRBJ1-2, with 8 bases fitting TRBD1. Germline CDR1 and CDR2: SGHTA and FQGNSA. There are 14 residues in the CDR3. Trimming took 5 bases from V and 4 from J; bases not matched to a gene: 6. The CDR3 DNA sequence: TGTGCCAGCAGCAACCTACAGGGGGTCTATGGCTACACCTTC. Amino acids: CASSNLQGVYGYTF.

This sequence joins TRBV7-9 and TRBJ1-2; D may be TRBD1 (5 bases). V was cut by 5 bases and J by 1 base, with 8 bases left in between. The CDR3 length is 13 residues. CDR1 SEHNR and CDR2 FQNEAQ come from the germline V gene (reference sequence). The CDR3 protein is CASSQGVNYGYTF. CDR3 DNA: TGTGCCAGCAGCCAGGGAGTTAACTATGGCTACACCTTC.

This chain links TRBV19 with TRBJ1-5; D uncertain. V gave up 9 bases and J gave up 2 bases, with 17 bases separating them. The germline CDR1 and CDR2 sequences are LNHDA and SQIVND (reference sequence). CDR3 length: 15 amino acids. The chain's CDR3 is CASGKGILGNQPQHF. The CDR3 bases are TGTGCCAGCGGGAAAGGGATTTTGGGCAATCAGCCCCAGCATTTT.

The chain employs TRBV29-1 and TRBJ1-4; perhaps TRBD1 as D (5 bases). The V end lost 0 bases, the J end lost 5 bases, and 7 bases lay between the germline ends. The germline V gene has CDR1 SQVTM and CDR2 ANQGSEA. CDR3 length: 13 amino acids. CDR3 coding DNA: TGCAGCGTTGAAGACCAGGGAAATGAAAAACTGTTTTTT. Translating gives CSVEDQGNEKLFF.

This clone has a handful of counts. This chain joins TRBV18 and TRBJ2-5; D may be TRBD2 (5 bases). Trimming pared 0 bases from V and 4 bases from J, leaving 9 bases between. This CDR3 is 14 amino acids long. CDR1 is KGHSH and CDR2 is LQKENI in the germline V gene. The CDR3 nucleotides are TGTGCCAGCTCACCACCTCCAGAGGGAGAGACCCAGTACTTC. It translates to CASSPPPEGETQYF.

The sample holds a few counts of this clone. The CDR3 nucleotides are TGTGCCATCGGGAGAGACAGGGATAGCAATCAGCCCCAGCATTTT. Translated: CAIGRDRDSNQPQHF. V gene TRBV10-3 combines with J gene TRBJ1-5, with 7 bases fitting TRBD1. With 8 bases clipped from V and 0 bases from J, the junction kept 7 bases outside the gene matches. The CDR3 covers 15 residues. Germline V gene data show CDR1 as ENHRY and CDR2 as SYGVKD.

This clone was detected only a few times. The chain employs TRBV7-2 and TRBJ1-6; D is uncertain. Germline V gene sequence: CDR1 SGHTA, CDR2 FQGNSA. This CDR3 spans 14 amino acids. V dropped 6 bases and J dropped 7 bases, with 13 bases sitting between them. This CDR3 is CASSLITLNSPLHF. The DNA for the CDR3 is TGTGCCAGCAGTCTTATCACCCTCAATTCACCCCTCCACTTT.

This clone was observed a few times. V and J are TRBV2 and TRBJ2-7, with 9 bases that match TRBD1. Trimming cost V 8 bases and J 1 base; bases outside gene matches: 3. CDR1 is SNHLY, CDR2 FYNNEI, per germline. This CDR3 is built from 13 residues. In nucleotides, the CDR3 is TGTGCCAGCGTAGACAGGGGGTCCTACGAGCAGTACTTC. This gives the protein CASVDRGSYEQYF.

This clone turned up a few times. The V and J genes are TRBV18 and TRBJ2-7; TRBD1 or TRBD2 may be the D gene (5 bases each). In germline, CDR1 is KGHSH, CDR2 LQKENI. This CDR3 is built from 14 residues. V was shortened by 0 bases and J by 4 bases, with 10 bases between the two germline ends. The CDR3 loop is CASSPPRDGYEQYF. The CDR3, as DNA: TGTGCCAGCTCACCACCGAGGGACGGGTACGAGCAGTACTTC.

This clone was counted a few times. The CDR3 spells CASRWGDGYTF. The CDR3 coding sequence is TGTGCCAGCAGGTGGGGTGACGGCTACACCTTC. This chain joins TRBV14 and TRBJ1-2; D unclear. V lost 6 bases, J lost 8 bases, and 10 bases lay in between. Germline CDR1 reads SGHDN; CDR2 reads FVKESK. CDR3 length equals 11 residues. The whole variable domain, remainder taken from reference TRBV14 and TRBJ1-2, is EAGVTQFPSHSVIEKGQTVTLRCDPISGHDNLYWYRRVMGKEIKFLLHFVKESKQDESGMPNNRFLAERTGGTYSTLKVQPAELEDSGVYFCASRWGDGYTFGSGTRLTVV.

This clone was detected a few times. The V and J genes are TRBV14 and TRBJ2-5, with unresolved D. Looked up from germline, CDR1 is SGHDN and CDR2 is FVKESK. V lost 1 base and J lost 1, with 13 bases in between. The CDR3 has 16 residues. DNA for the CDR3: TGTGCCAGCAGCCAAGGAGTAAGAACAGCCCAAGAGACCCAGTACTTC. It codes for CASSQGVRTAQETQYF.

The J gene is TRBJ1-2, the V gene TRBV7-2, with D perhaps TRBD1 (5 bases). Germline CDR1 SGHTA, CDR2 FQGNSA. V lost 6 bases and J 3 bases, leaving 8 bases between the germline ends. The CDR3 consists of 12 residues. The CDR3 reads CASRATDYGYTF. CDR3 nucleotide sequence: TGTGCCAGCAGGGCGACAGACTATGGCTACACCTTC.

The chain recombines TRBV7-8 with TRBJ2-1; 10 bases fit TRBD2. This CDR3 is 15 amino acids long. The V gene's germline CDR1 is SGHVS and CDR2 FQNEAQ. The junction had 6 bases not matched to a gene; V was cut back by 5 bases and J by 5 bases. The CDR3 spells CASSGSSGGDNEQFF. As DNA, the CDR3 is TGTGCCAGCAGCGGATCTAGCGGGGGTGACAATGAGCAGTTCTTC.

This clone has just one count. This rearrangement joins TRBV11-2 to TRBJ1-2; D remains ambiguous. From germline, CDR1 is SGHAT and CDR2 FQNNGV. The CDR3 consists of 15 residues. V was cut by 0 bases and J by 6 bases, with 14 bases left in between. The CDR3 spells CASSLDRVPSHGYTF. DNA for the CDR3: TGTGCCAGCAGCTTAGATCGGGTACCCTCACATGGCTACACCTTC.

Only a few counts were recorded for this clone. The CDR3 is CAIDSNGETQYF. CDR3 coding DNA: TGTGCCATAGACTCCAATGGGGAGACCCAGTACTTC. This chain connects TRBV30 to TRBJ2-5; D call uncertain. From germline, CDR1 is GTSNPN and CDR2 SVGIG (reference sequence). The CDR3 extends over 12 amino acids. V lost 8 bases to trimming and J lost 5 bases, with 15 bases between them. The variable domain in full, completed from reference TRBV30 and TRBJ2-5, reads SQTIHQWPATLVQPVGSPLSLECTVEGTSNPNLYWYRQAAGRGLQLLFYSVGIGQISSEVPQNLSASRPQDRQFILSSKKLLLSDSGFYLCAIDSNGETQYFGPGTRLLVL.

The chain links TRBV28 to TRBJ2-7; no clear D. The V gene lost 1 base and the J gene lost 7 bases, with 20 bases spanning the gap. CDR3 length: 16 amino acids. In germline, CDR1 is MDHEN, CDR2 SYDVKM. CDR3 amino acids: CASSLLAWAGQWEQYF. The DNA of the CDR3 is TGTGCCAGCAGTTTATTAGCTTGGGCAGGCCAATGGGAGCAGTACTTC.

This clone turned up a few times. The chain is built from TRBV18 and TRBJ2-3; 9 bases match TRBD1. This CDR3 comprises 15 residues. The ends lost 3 bases at V and 5 bases at J; junction bases unmatched: 6. Germline V lookup: CDR1 KGHSH, CDR2 LQKENI. DNA for the CDR3: TGTGCCAGCTCACCCCCCGGGACAGGGCTAGATACGCAGTATTTT. Its protein is CASSPPGTGLDTQYF.

Notes on this clone: Other DNA sequences in the same sample also yield this CDR3. The rearrangement joins TRBV18 to TRBJ1-2; TRBD1 aligns across 9 bases. V gave up 1 base and J gave up 3 bases; unmatched junction bases: 0. Germline CDR1 reads KGHSH; CDR2 reads LQKENI. The CDR3 extends over 14 amino acids. The CDR3 region has the DNA TGTGCCAGCTCACCACGGGACAGGGACTATGGCTACACCTTC. Protein: CASSPRDRDYGYTF. The full variable domain, completed using reference TRBV18 and TRBJ1-2, is NAGVMQNPRHLVRRRGQEARLRCSPMKGHSHVYWYRQLPEEGLKFMVYLQKENIIDESGMPKERFSAEFPKEGPSILRIQQVVRGDSAAYFCASSPRDRDYGYTFGSGTRLTVV.

There are a few counts of this clone. V usage is TRBV4-3 and J usage is TRBJ2-3; 7 bases agree with TRBD2. This CDR3 is 16 amino acids long. From germline, CDR1 is LGHNA and CDR2 YSLEER. The J segment lost 6 bases and the V segment lost 4 bases, leaving 13 bases of the junction unmatched. The CDR3 DNA reads as TGCGCCAGCAGCCTAAGTCAGGCGCGGGGGTGGGATACGCAGTATTTT. Residues: CASSLSQARGWDTQYF.

There are a few counts of this clone. The chain employs TRBV7-2 and TRBJ2-1, with 13 bases aligning to TRBD2. Trimming removed 4 bases from V and 9 bases from J; junction bases left unmatched: 6. Germline CDR1 SGHTA, CDR2 FQGNSA. The CDR3 has 15 residues. The CDR3 is CASSSTSGGAGEQFF. Here the CDR3 DNA reads TGTGCCAGCAGCTCAACTAGCGGGGGGGCCGGTGAGCAGTTCTTC.

The chain recombines TRBV9 with TRBJ2-2, with D hard to call. The CDR3 sequence is 15 residues long. The ends were cut back, 3 bases at V and 0 bases at J, with 9 bases in the middle. The V gene's germline CDR1 is SGDLS and CDR2 YYNGEE. The CDR3 DNA reads as TGTGCCAGCAGCGCGCGGACCACGAACACCGGGGAGCTGTTTTTT. Translated: CASSARTTNTGELFF.

As regards this clone: The sample holds other DNA sequences that translate to the same CDR3. The chain has TRBV9 and TRBJ2-5, with 10 bases lining up with TRBD2. The V and J ends lost 0 bases and 2 bases, in that order; junction bases with no gene match: 4. The CDR3 sequence is 16 residues long. Per the germline V gene, CDR1 is SGDLS and CDR2 is YYNGEE. The CDR3 reads CASSVVGSGGQETQYF. CDR3 in DNA: TGTGCCAGCAGCGTAGTGGGTAGCGGGGGGCAAGAGACCCAGTACTTC.

The genes are TRBV7-2 and TRBJ2-5; 8 bases match TRBD2. The ends lost 0 bases at V and 5 bases at J; junction bases unmatched: 8. Germline V gives CDR1 SGHTA, CDR2 FQGNSA. The CDR3 consists of 16 residues. The CDR3 loop is CASSLAGTPGGETQYF. CDR3 coding DNA: TGTGCCAGCAGCTTAGCCGGGACCCCGGGGGGGGAGACCCAGTACTTC.

V gene TRBV4-1 combines with J gene TRBJ2-1; D is undetermined. The germline V and J ends were trimmed by 1 base and 0 bases, with 10 bases remaining between them. Germline V gene data show CDR1 as MGHRA and CDR2 as YSYEKL. The length of the CDR3 is 16 residues. CDR3 region: CASSQVPESSYNEQFF. The CDR3 DNA follows: TGCGCCAGCAGCCAAGTTCCGGAGAGCTCCTACAATGAGCAGTTCTTC.

V gene TRBV29-1 combines with J gene TRBJ2-3; a weak D match, TRBD2 (6 bases). Trimming left V 3 bases short and J 1 base short, with 8 bases between. This CDR3 has 13 residues. Germline CDR1 is SQVTM and CDR2 is ANQGSEA. The CDR3 region is CSVDREGTDTQYF. CDR3 DNA sequence: TGCAGCGTTGACAGGGAGGGCACAGATACGCAGTATTTT.

This clone came up a few times. The V and J genes are TRBV7-9 and TRBJ1-2; 10 nucleotides agree with TRBD1. The germline V gene encodes CDR1 SEHNR and CDR2 FQNEAQ (reference sequence). With 5 bases clipped from V and 4 bases from J, the junction kept 4 bases outside the gene matches. The CDR3 totals 14 residues. For the CDR3, the DNA is TGTGCCAGCAGCGGGGGACAGGGGATCTATGGCTACACCTTC. It codes for CASSGGQGIYGYTF.

This clone was seen only a few times. This chain connects TRBV29-1 to TRBJ2-3, with D possibly TRBD2 on 5 matching bases. V was cut by 8 bases and J by 1 base, with 16 bases left in between. The CDR3 loop spans 14 amino acids. Germline lookup yields CDR1 SQVTM and CDR2 ANQGSEA. The CDR3 protein is CSTVAYSRTDTQYF. The CDR3 coding sequence is TGCAGCACAGTAGCGTACAGTCGCACAGATACGCAGTATTTT.

This clone was seen a few times. This chain connects TRBV4-3 to TRBJ2-7; 7 bases are shared with TRBD2. V trimming: 5 bases; J trimming: 2 bases; junction bases outside the gene matches: 6. CDR1 is LGHNA, CDR2 YSLEER, per germline. The CDR3 spans 14 residues. As DNA, the CDR3 is TGCGCCAGCAGCACGTTAGCGGGCCCCTACGAGCAGTACTTC. This encodes CASSTLAGPYEQYF.

This chain uses TRBV7-2 with TRBJ2-7; D is unresolved. Germline V lookup: CDR1 SGHTA, CDR2 FQGNSA. The CDR3 has 15 residues. V was shortened by 5 bases and J by 3 bases, with 17 bases between the two germline ends. CDR3 amino acids: CASSPSSSTGYEQYF. CDR3 bases: TGTGCCAGCAGCCCGTCGAGCTCGACGGGCTACGAGCAGTACTTC.

This clone came up a few times. V is TRBV29-1 and J is TRBJ1-3; D gene ambiguous. CDR1 SQVTM and CDR2 ANQGSEA come from the germline V gene. The CDR3 spans 14 residues. The V end was cut by 6 bases, the J end by 4 bases, with 16 bases between. CDR3 in amino acids: CSVWTGDAGNTIYF. CDR3 DNA: TGCAGCGTCTGGACGGGAGATGCAGGAAACACCATATATTTT.

The V gene is TRBV4-2, the J gene TRBJ2-7, with D perhaps matching TRBD1 (5 bases). Germline CDR1 and CDR2: LGHNA and YNFKEQ. V gave up 11 bases and J gave up 4 bases, with 21 bases separating them. The CDR3 is made up of 14 amino acids. The CDR3, as DNA: TGTGCCCAAAAGGGGCAGGGTATCTTGTACGAGCAGTACTTC. Residues: CAQKGQGILYEQYF.

This clone turned up a few times. Written as DNA, the CDR3 is TGTGCCAGCAGCTCCTTGGGGCAGTTGGAGGGCTACACCTTC. Amino acid sequence: CASSSLGQLEGYTF. V gene TRBV5-6 combines with J gene TRBJ1-2, with a tentative D call TRBD1 (5 bases). The germline V and J ends were trimmed by 3 bases and 8 bases, with 17 bases remaining between them. The CDR3 sequence is 14 residues long. Germline lookup yields CDR1 SGHDT and CDR2 YYEEEE.